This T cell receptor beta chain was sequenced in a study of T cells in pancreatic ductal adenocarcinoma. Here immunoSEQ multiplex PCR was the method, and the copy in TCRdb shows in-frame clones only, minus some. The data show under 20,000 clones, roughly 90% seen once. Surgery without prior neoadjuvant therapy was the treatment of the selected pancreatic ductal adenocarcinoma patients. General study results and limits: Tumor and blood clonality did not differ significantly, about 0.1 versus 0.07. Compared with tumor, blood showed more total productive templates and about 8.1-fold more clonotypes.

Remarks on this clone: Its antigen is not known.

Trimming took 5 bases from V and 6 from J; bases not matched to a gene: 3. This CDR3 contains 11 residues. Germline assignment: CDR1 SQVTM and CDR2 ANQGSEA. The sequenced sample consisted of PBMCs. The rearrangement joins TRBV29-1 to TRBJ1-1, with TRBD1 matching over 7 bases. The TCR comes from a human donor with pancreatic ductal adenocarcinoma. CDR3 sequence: CSVSRGSEAFF. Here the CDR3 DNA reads TGCAGCGTTTCCAGGGGGTCTGAAGCTTTCTTT.